This TCR beta chain was observed in a study of T cell responses to AZD1222 COVID-19 vaccine. Study as a whole: Both about-4-week and about-12-week second-dose recipients were combined. Study results and limitations: Unmutated variant regions reportedly attract nearly half of all spike-specific TCRs. White British people made up most donors, females outnumbered males, and clonal diversity was possibly underestimated. Only 5 or 6 people who got AZD1222 tested seropositive at baseline.

Assay: immunoSEQ multiplex PCR; the TCRdb copy retains only in-frame clones and omits some. The table includes about 79,000 clones, 80% detected once. Germline V gene sequence: CDR1 LNHDA, CDR2 SQIVND (reference sequence). Unmatched junction bases numbered 5, after V lost 2 bases and J lost 3 bases. The CDR3 sequence is 16 residues long. With regard to this clone: The target antigen is unknown.

This specimen was peripheral blood, taken on day 0 of AZD1222 vaccination. The source of this sequence is an adult in good health. The J gene is TRBJ2-1, the V gene TRBV19; TRBD1 matches at 9 bases. DNA for the CDR3: TGTGCCAGTAGTATACGCCGACAGGGGGGCTACAATGAGCAGTTCTTC. This encodes CASSIRRQGGYNEQFF.